These 9 T cell receptor beta chains were all obtained from the same sample, sequenced in a study of T-cell memory formation after mild COVID-19. TCRdb passed the 5' RACE reads through MiXCR, listing each CDR3 protein once. The sample records under 300,000 distinct CDR3 sequences, about 17% being singletons. Sequenced input: PBMCs or a T cell subset sorted from them (not recorded which). All receptors come from a man aged 18 to 30 who had mild COVID-19 (a few samples of this study predate the infection). Cell type and time point are not known.

This clonotype has only a few counts. The rearrangement joins TRBV7-2 to TRBJ1-5; a weak D match, TRBD1 (5 bases). CDR3 length: 15 amino acids. V lost 0 bases, J lost 5 bases, and 11 bases lay in between. CDR1 is SGHTA, CDR2 FQGNSA, per germline. The CDR3 here is CASSLAYRLDQPQHF. The DNA for the CDR3 is TGTGCCAGCAGCTTAGCCTACAGGTTGGATCAGCCCCAGCATTTT. Complete variable domain (other parts from reference TRBV7-2 and TRBJ1-5): GAGVSQSPSNKVTEKGKDVELRCDPISGHTALYWYRQSLGQGLEFLIYFQGNSAPDKSGLPSDRFSAERTGGSVSTLTIQRTQQEDSAVYLCASSLAYRLDQPQHFGDGTRLSIL.

This clonotype was observed a few times. The chain links TRBV18 to TRBJ2-5; 7 bases are a match to TRBD2. This CDR3 has 13 residues. Trimming removed 1 base from V and 4 bases from J; junction bases left unmatched: 0. Germline-derived CDR1 and CDR2 are KGHSH and LQKENI. CDR3 coding DNA: TGTGCCAGCTCACCACGCGGGGGAGAGACCCAGTACTTC. Amino acids: CASSPRGGETQYF. The entire variable domain, with the rest obtained from reference TRBV18 and TRBJ2-5, is as follows: NAGVMQNPRHLVRRRGQEARLRCSPMKGHSHVYWYRQLPEEGLKFMVYLQKENIIDESGMPKERFSAEFPKEGPSILRIQQVVRGDSAAYFCASSPRGGETQYFGPGTRLLVL.

The CDR3 DNA reads as TGCGCCAGCAGCCAGGGGGGGTTGGGGGCAGCCAAAAACATTCAGTACTTC. It codes for CASSQGGLGAAKNIQYF. The V and J genes are TRBV4-1 and TRBJ2-4; TRBD2 might be the D (7 bases). Trimming shortened V by 3 bases and J by 0 bases, and 15 bases separated the two germline ends. Germline CDR1 reads MGHRA; CDR2 reads YSYEKL. The CDR3 runs 17 residues.

In this sample, this clonotype turned up a few times. The gene calls are TRBV10-3 and TRBJ2-7, with 12 bases matching TRBD1. Losses at the gene ends were 4 bases for V and 5 bases for J; bases not matched to a gene: 3. The germline V gene has CDR1 ENHRY and CDR2 SYGVKD. The CDR3 is 14 amino acids. The CDR3 bases are TGTGCCATCAGTGGGAGGGACAGGGGGCACGAGCAGTACTTC. Its protein is CAISGRDRGHEQYF.

This clonotype was found a few times. This sequence joins TRBV5-1 and TRBJ2-6; a weak D match, TRBD2 (5 bases). CDR1 and CDR2 from the germline V gene are SGHRS and YFSETQ. V dropped 6 bases and J dropped 0 bases, with 19 bases sitting between them. The CDR3 loop spans 18 amino acids. The CDR3 sequence: CASTPGGGSYSGANVLTF. In DNA form, the CDR3 reads TGCGCCAGCACCCCCGGAGGCGGGTCTTACTCTGGGGCCAACGTCCTGACTTTC.

The chain uses TRBV5-1 and TRBJ2-3; possible D gene TRBD1, 5 bases. Looked up from germline, CDR1 is SGHRS and CDR2 is YFSETQ. This CDR3 has 16 amino acids. Between the trimmed V and J ends, which lost 4 bases and 0 bases, there was a span of 15 bases. CDR3 protein: CASSNQGLASTDTQYF. In DNA form, the CDR3 reads TGCGCCAGCAGCAACCAGGGTTTGGCTAGCACAGATACGCAGTATTTT.

In this sample, this clonotype turned up a few times. One junction end does not reproduce the germline sequence, and a read error may be involved. The chain links TRBV5-1 to TRBJ2-3; no clear D gene. The germline gives CDR1 SGHRS, CDR2 YFSETQ. CDR3 length: 13 residues. CDR3 region: CATSTGHTDTQYF. CDR3 nucleotide sequence: TGCGCCACCAGCACGGGCCACACAGATACGCAGTATTTT.

V gene TRBV5-1 combines with J gene TRBJ1-1; 9 nucleotides agree with TRBD1. Germline assignment: CDR1 SGHRS and CDR2 YFSETQ. V shed 4 bases and J 0 bases; nucleotides not matched to a gene: 4. The CDR3 length is 15 residues. CDR3 sequence reads: CASSLQGALNTEAFF. CDR3 DNA: TGCGCCAGCAGCCTACAGGGGGCCTTGAACACTGAAGCTTTCTTT. The full variable domain, in which reference TRBV5-1 and TRBJ1-1 provide the parts outside the CDR3, is KAGVTQTPRYLIKTRGQQVTLSCSPISGHRSVSWYQQTPGQGLQFLFEYFSETQRNKGNFPGRFSGRQFSNSRSEMNVSTLELGDSALYLCASSLQGALNTEAFFGQGTRLTVV.

This clonotype was picked up a small number of times. The rearrangement joins TRBV4-2 to TRBJ1-4; D is perhaps TRBD1 (6 bases). V was trimmed by 4 bases and J by 7 bases, leaving 16 bases between them. The germline V gene has CDR1 LGHNA and CDR2 YNFKEQ. This CDR3 has 15 residues. CDR3 DNA: TGTGCCAGCAGCCCTTTCCAGGGGATCAGTGAAAAACTGTTTTTT. It codes for CASSPFQGISEKLFF.